Below, one T cell receptor (beta chain) is given with its context. The antigen remains unidentified. The sample originates from a study of brain metastases from non-small cell lung cancer. Sequencing was performed with immunoSEQ multiplex PCR; in TCRdb, only in-frame clones are kept and a portion is missing. The sample carries 2,800 or so clones, approximately 80% recorded once. V was clipped by 4 bases and J by 5 bases, with 19 bases between them. CDR3 size: 15 residues. Germline CDR1 SGHNT, CDR2 YYREEE (reference sequence). The study, taken as a whole, reports: In about 60% of brain metastases, T-cell clones were expanded compared with matched primary tumors. T-cell infiltration was lower in brain metastases than primaries (P < 0.001). Brain metastases shared most TCR repertoire with primaries, with sparse T cells.

The J gene is TRBJ2-7, the V gene TRBV5-4; maybe TRBD1 (6 bases). This TCR was sampled from a donor aged 40 or older with non-small cell lung cancer. The source material was primary lung tumor tissue. The CDR3 coding sequence is TGTGCCAGCAGCACCAAATACCGGGACAAGAACGAGCAGTACTTC. Translation gives CASSTKYRDKNEQYF. Full variable domain (missing parts from reference TRBV5-4 and TRBJ2-7): ETGVTQSPTHLIKTRGQQVTLRCSSQSGHNTVSWYQQALGQGPQFIFQYYREEENGRGNFPPRFSGLQFPNYSSELNVNALELDDSALYLCASSTKYRDKNEQYFGPGTRLTVT.